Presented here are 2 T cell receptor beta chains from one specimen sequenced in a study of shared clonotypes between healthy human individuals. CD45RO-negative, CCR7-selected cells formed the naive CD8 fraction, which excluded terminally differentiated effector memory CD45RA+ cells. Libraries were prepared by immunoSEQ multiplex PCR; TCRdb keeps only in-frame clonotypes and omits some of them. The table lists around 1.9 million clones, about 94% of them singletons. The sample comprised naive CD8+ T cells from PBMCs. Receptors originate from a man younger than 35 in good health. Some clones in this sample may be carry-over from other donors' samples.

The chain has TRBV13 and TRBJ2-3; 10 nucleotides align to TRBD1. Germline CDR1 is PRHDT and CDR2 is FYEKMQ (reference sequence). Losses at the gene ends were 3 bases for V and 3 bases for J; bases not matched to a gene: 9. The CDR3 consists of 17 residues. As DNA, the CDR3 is TGTGCCAGCAGCTTCTCGACAGGGGGCGCTTGGACAGATACGCAGTATTTT. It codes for CASSFSTGGAWTDTQYF.

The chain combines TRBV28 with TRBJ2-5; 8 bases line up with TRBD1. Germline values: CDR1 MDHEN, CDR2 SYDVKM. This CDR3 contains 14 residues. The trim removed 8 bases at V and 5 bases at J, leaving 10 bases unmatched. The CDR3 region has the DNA TGTGCCAGCGGGGGGACAGGAGCAATGGAGACCCAGTACTTC. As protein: CASGGTGAMETQYF.